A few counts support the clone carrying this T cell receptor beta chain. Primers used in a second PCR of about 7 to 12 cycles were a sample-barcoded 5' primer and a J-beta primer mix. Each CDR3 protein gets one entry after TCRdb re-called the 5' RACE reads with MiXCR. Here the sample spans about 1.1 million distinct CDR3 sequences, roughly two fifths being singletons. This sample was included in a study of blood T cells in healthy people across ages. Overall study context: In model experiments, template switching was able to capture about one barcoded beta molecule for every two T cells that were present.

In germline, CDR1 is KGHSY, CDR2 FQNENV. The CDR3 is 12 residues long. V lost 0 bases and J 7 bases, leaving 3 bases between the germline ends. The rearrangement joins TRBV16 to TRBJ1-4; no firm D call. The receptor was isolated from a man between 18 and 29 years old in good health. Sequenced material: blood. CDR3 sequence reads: CASSQSSEKLFF. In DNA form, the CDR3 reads TGTGCCAGCAGCCAATCTTCTGAAAAACTGTTTTTT. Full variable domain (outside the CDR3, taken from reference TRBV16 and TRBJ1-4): GEEVAQTPKHLVRGEGQKAKLYCAPIKGHSYVFWYQQVLKNEFKFLISFQNENVFDETGMPKERFSAKCLPNSPCSLEIQATKLEDSAVYFCASSQSSEKLFFGSGTQLSVL.